The entry below gives a single TCR beta chain sequence along with its context. The record originates from a study of siplizumab effects on memory and regulatory T cells. Trimming pared 6 bases from V and 13 bases from J, leaving 18 bases between. Germline-derived CDR1 and CDR2 are MNHNY and SVGAGI (reference sequence). The CDR3 loop spans 12 amino acids. Repertoires were generated with immunoSEQ multiplex PCR, while TCRdb's copy carries only in-frame clones and drops some. The sample carries 90,000 to 95,000 clones, roughly 93% recorded once. This TCR was recovered from a human donor in good health. Sample: CD8+ T cells sorted from blood. This rearrangement joins TRBV6-6 to TRBJ1-2; D ambiguous. This CDR3 is CASSDNPYSFTF. Written as DNA, the CDR3 is TGTGCCAGCAGCGACAACCCCTATTCGTTCACCTTC.